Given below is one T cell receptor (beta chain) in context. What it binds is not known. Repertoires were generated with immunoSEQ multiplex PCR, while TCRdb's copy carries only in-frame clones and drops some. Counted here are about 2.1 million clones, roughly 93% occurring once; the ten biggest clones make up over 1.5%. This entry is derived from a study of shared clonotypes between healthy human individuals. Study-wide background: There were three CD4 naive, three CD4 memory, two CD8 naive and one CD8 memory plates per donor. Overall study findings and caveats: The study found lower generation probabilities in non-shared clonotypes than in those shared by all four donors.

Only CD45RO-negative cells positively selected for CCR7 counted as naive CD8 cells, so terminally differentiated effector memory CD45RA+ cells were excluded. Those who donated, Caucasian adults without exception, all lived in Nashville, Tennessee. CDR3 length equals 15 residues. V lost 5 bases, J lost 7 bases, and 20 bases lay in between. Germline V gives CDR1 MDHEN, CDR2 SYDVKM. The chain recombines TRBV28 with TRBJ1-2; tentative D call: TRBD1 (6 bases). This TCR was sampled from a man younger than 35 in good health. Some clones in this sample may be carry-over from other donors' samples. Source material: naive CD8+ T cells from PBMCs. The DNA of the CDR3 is TGTGCCAGCAGTCCATACAGGGAGAATGCGTTTGGCTACACCTTC. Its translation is CASSPYRENAFGYTF.